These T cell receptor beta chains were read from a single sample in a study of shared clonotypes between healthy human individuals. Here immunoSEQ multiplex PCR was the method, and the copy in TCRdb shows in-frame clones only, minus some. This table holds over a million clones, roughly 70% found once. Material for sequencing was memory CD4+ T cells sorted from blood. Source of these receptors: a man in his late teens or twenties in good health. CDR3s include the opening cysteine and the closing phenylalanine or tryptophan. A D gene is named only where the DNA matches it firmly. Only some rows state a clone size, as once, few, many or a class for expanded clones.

CDR3nt: TGTGCCAGCAGTTCGAACTATGGCTACACCTTC
CDR3aa: CASSSNYGYTF
abundance: .
v_gene: TRBV28
d_gene: .
j_gene: TRBJ1-2

CDR3nt: TGTGCCAGCAGTGATTGGGCCGCCTCCGGTGAGCAGTTCTTC
CDR3aa: CASSDWAASGEQFF
abundance: .
v_gene: TRBV6-1
d_gene: .
j_gene: TRBJ2-1

CDR3nt: TGTGCCAGCAGCGTATCCAATGAGCAGTTCTTC
CDR3aa: CASSVSNEQFF
abundance: .
v_gene: TRBV5-4
d_gene: .
j_gene: TRBJ2-1

CDR3nt: TGTGCCAGCAGTTACTCGACAGGGGTCAATGAGCAGTTCTTC
CDR3aa: CASSYSTGVNEQFF
abundance: .
v_gene: TRBV6-5
d_gene: TRBD1
j_gene: TRBJ2-1

CDR3nt: TGTGCCAGCAGTGCAGGACAGGGAAGCAATCAGCCCCAGCATTTT
CDR3aa: CASSAGQGSNQPQHF
abundance: .
v_gene: TRBV25-1
d_gene: TRBD1
j_gene: TRBJ1-5

CDR3nt: TGCGCCAGCAGCCCCGGGACTAGCGGGAGCGCCGGGGAGCTGTTTTTT
CDR3aa: CASSPGTSGSAGELFF
abundance: .
v_gene: TRBV10-1
d_gene: TRBD2
j_gene: TRBJ2-2

CDR3nt: TGTGCCAGCAGCGTAGGAGCGGGAGGTTCGGATACGCAGTATTTT
CDR3aa: CASSVGAGGSDTQYF
abundance: .
v_gene: TRBV9
d_gene: TRBD2
j_gene: TRBJ2-3

CDR3nt: TGCGCCAGCAGCAATGTGGCAGGGGCCAACGTCCTGACTTTC
CDR3aa: CASSNVAGANVLTF
abundance: .
v_gene: TRBV5-1
d_gene: .
j_gene: TRBJ2-6

CDR3nt: TGCGCCAGCAGGGGGACTCGAGCGGGGGGTTCGGGTTTAACAGATACGCAGTATTTT
CDR3aa: CASRGTRAGGSGLTDTQYF
abundance: .
v_gene: TRBV10-2
d_gene: TRBD2
j_gene: TRBJ2-3

CDR3nt: TGTGCCAGCAGTCAGAACGGGCCCACCTACGAGCAGTACTTC
CDR3aa: CASSQNGPTYEQYF
abundance: .
v_gene: TRBV6-5
d_gene: .
j_gene: TRBJ2-7

CDR3nt: TGTGCCATCAGTGAGGACACCGTCAATCAGCCCCAGCATTTT
CDR3aa: CAISEDTVNQPQHF
abundance: few
v_gene: TRBV10-3
d_gene: .
j_gene: TRBJ1-5

CDR3nt: TGCGCCAGCAGCTTGCAGGGGTCCTACGAGCAGTACTTC
CDR3aa: CASSLQGSYEQYF
abundance: few
v_gene: TRBV5-1
d_gene: .
j_gene: TRBJ2-7

CDR3nt: TGCGCCAGCAGCTCCGGGACTAGCGGGAGGGCCAAGGAGACCCAGTACTTC
CDR3aa: CASSSGTSGRAKETQYF
abundance: .
v_gene: TRBV5-1
d_gene: TRBD2
j_gene: TRBJ2-5

CDR3nt: TGTGCCAGCAGTTTGCCCCGGACAGGGGTCTACGAGCAGTACTTC
CDR3aa: CASSLPRTGVYEQYF
abundance: few
v_gene: TRBV28
d_gene: TRBD1
j_gene: TRBJ2-7

CDR3nt: TGTGCCAGCAGTTCTGGACTAGCGGGAGTTAATGAGCAGTTCTTC
CDR3aa: CASSSGLAGVNEQFF
abundance: .
v_gene: TRBV6-6
d_gene: TRBD2
j_gene: TRBJ2-1

CDR3nt: TGTGCCTGGAGTATGCGGGGGGGCAGGGAGACCCAGTACTTC
CDR3aa: CAWSMRGGRETQYF
abundance: .
v_gene: TRBV30
d_gene: TRBD2
j_gene: TRBJ2-5

CDR3nt: TGCGCCAGCAGCTTGAGTGGAGGGGAAGGCTACGAGCAGTACTTC
CDR3aa: CASSLSGGEGYEQYF
abundance: .
v_gene: TRBV5-1
d_gene: .
j_gene: TRBJ2-7

CDR3nt: TGTGCCAGCAGCTTAGGATCGCAGCTCTCCTACGAGCAGTACTTC
CDR3aa: CASSLGSQLSYEQYF
abundance: .
v_gene: TRBV7-8
d_gene: .
j_gene: TRBJ2-7

CDR3nt: TGCGCCAGCGGCCCGACAGGGGAGAGCTACAATGAGCAGTTCTTC
CDR3aa: CASGPTGESYNEQFF
abundance: .
v_gene: TRBV5-1
d_gene: TRBD1
j_gene: TRBJ2-1

CDR3nt: TGTGCCAGTAGTATATCGGCCAGCGCGAGCTCCTACGAGCAGTACTTC
CDR3aa: CASSISASASSYEQYF
abundance: .
v_gene: TRBV19
d_gene: .
j_gene: TRBJ2-7

CDR3nt: TGTGCCAGCAGCCTGAGTTGGGGGTTTGAAGCTTTCTTT
CDR3aa: CASSLSWGFEAFF
abundance: .
v_gene: TRBV5-8
d_gene: .
j_gene: TRBJ1-1

CDR3nt: TGTGCCACAGGAACAGGGGGCGCAGGAAATAGCAATCAGCCCCAGCATTTT
CDR3aa: CATGTGGAGNSNQPQHF
abundance: once
v_gene: TRBV15
d_gene: TRBD1
j_gene: TRBJ1-5

CDR3nt: TGTGCCAGCAGTTATGATCCTACCTACGAGCAGTACTTC
CDR3aa: CASSYDPTYEQYF
abundance: .
v_gene: TRBV6-5
d_gene: .
j_gene: TRBJ2-7

CDR3nt: TGCAGCGTTGAAGATAGGGTTGGGGACAGGATGGTTTTTACGCAGTATTTT
CDR3aa: CSVEDRVGDRMVFTQYF
abundance: .
v_gene: TRBV29-1
d_gene: TRBD1
j_gene: TRBJ2-3

CDR3nt: TGTGCCAGCAGCTTGGTAGCGGGACAGGCGAGCTCCTACGAGCAGTACTTC
CDR3aa: CASSLVAGQASSYEQYF
abundance: .
v_gene: TRBV7-6
d_gene: .
j_gene: TRBJ2-7

CDR3nt: TGTGCCAGCAGCGTAGGAGCGGGGGGGCCAGGAGATACGCAGTATTTT
CDR3aa: CASSVGAGGPGDTQYF
abundance: .
v_gene: TRBV9
d_gene: TRBD2
j_gene: TRBJ2-3

CDR3nt: TGCGCCAGCAGCCCCGGGATGCCAGGGTATGATAATTCACCCCTCCACTTT
CDR3aa: CASSPGMPGYDNSPLHF
abundance: .
v_gene: TRBV5-1
d_gene: .
j_gene: TRBJ1-6

CDR3nt: TGTGCCAGTACCGTAACAGGGCCCACTGAAGCTTTCTTT
CDR3aa: CASTVTGPTEAFF
abundance: few
v_gene: TRBV19
d_gene: .
j_gene: TRBJ1-1

CDR3nt: TGTGCCATCAGTGAGTCGGCAGGGGGCAAGGAGACCCAGTACTTC
CDR3aa: CAISESAGGKETQYF
abundance: .
v_gene: TRBV6-1
d_gene: TRBD1
j_gene: TRBJ2-5

CDR3nt: TGCGCCAGCAGCCAAGATCCGTCGGCTGTATGGGGAGTGCTCCACTTT
CDR3aa: CASSQDPSAVWGVLHF
abundance: few
v_gene: TRBV4-1
d_gene: .
j_gene: TRBJ1-6

CDR3nt: TGTGCCAGCGGGCTAGCAGGGGTAAATCAGCCCCAGCATTTT
CDR3aa: CASGLAGVNQPQHF
abundance: few
v_gene: TRBV27
d_gene: .
j_gene: TRBJ1-5

CDR3nt: TGTGCCTGGAGTTCCGGACTAGCGGGGACATACAATGAGCAGTTCTTC
CDR3aa: CAWSSGLAGTYNEQFF
abundance: .
v_gene: TRBV30
d_gene: TRBD2
j_gene: TRBJ2-1

CDR3nt: TGCAGCGTTGCAGGAATTGGGACAGATACGCAGTATTTT
CDR3aa: CSVAGIGTDTQYF
abundance: .
v_gene: TRBV29-1
d_gene: .
j_gene: TRBJ2-3

CDR3nt: TGCGCCAGCAGCTTACAGTCAGGGGTGGCCGGGGAGCTGTTTTTT
CDR3aa: CASSLQSGVAGELFF
abundance: .
v_gene: TRBV4-1
d_gene: .
j_gene: TRBJ2-2

CDR3nt: TGCGCCAGCAGCCCACAGGGAGAAAGGTCACCCCTCCACTTT
CDR3aa: CASSPQGERSPLHF
abundance: .
v_gene: TRBV5-1
d_gene: .
j_gene: TRBJ1-6

CDR3nt: TGTGCCAGCTCACCACCTTGGCTAGCGGGGAGCACAGATACGCAGTATTTT
CDR3aa: CASSPPWLAGSTDTQYF
abundance: .
v_gene: TRBV18
d_gene: TRBD2
j_gene: TRBJ2-3

CDR3nt: TGCGCCAGCAGTGAGAACAGAATCTATGGCTACACCTTC
CDR3aa: CASSENRIYGYTF
abundance: few
v_gene: TRBV10-1
d_gene: .
j_gene: TRBJ1-2

CDR3nt: TGTGCCAGCATGACAGGGATGTACGAAAAACTGTTTTTT
CDR3aa: CASMTGMYEKLFF
abundance: .
v_gene: TRBV6-1
d_gene: TRBD1
j_gene: TRBJ1-4

CDR3nt: TGTGCCAGCAGCTGGGACAGGGTAGGGTATGGCTACACCTTC
CDR3aa: CASSWDRVGYGYTF
abundance: few
v_gene: TRBV5-6
d_gene: TRBD1
j_gene: TRBJ1-2

CDR3nt: TGTGCCAGCAGCTTAACCGGGACAGGGGCAACTAATGAAAAACTGTTTTTT
CDR3aa: CASSLTGTGATNEKLFF
abundance: few
v_gene: TRBV5-6
d_gene: TRBD1
j_gene: TRBJ1-4

CDR3nt: TGCGCCAGCAGCTTGAAACTTGGGACCGAAGCTAATGAAAAACTGTTTTTT
CDR3aa: CASSLKLGTEANEKLFF
abundance: .
v_gene: TRBV5-1
d_gene: .
j_gene: TRBJ1-4

CDR3nt: TGTGCCAGCAGCTTCAGGGGGGAGTCCACAGATACGCAGTATTTT
CDR3aa: CASSFRGESTDTQYF
abundance: few
v_gene: TRBV7-3
d_gene: .
j_gene: TRBJ2-3

CDR3nt: TGTGCCAGCAGTGAGCAGGGAAGGGGGAGCCCTACAGATACGCAGTATTTT
CDR3aa: CASSEQGRGSPTDTQYF
abundance: .
v_gene: TRBV25-1
d_gene: .
j_gene: TRBJ2-3

CDR3nt: TGTGCCAGCAGAAAAGGAAGGGAGTTCTCTGGAAACACCATATATTTT
CDR3aa: CASRKGREFSGNTIYF
abundance: once
v_gene: TRBV2
d_gene: .
j_gene: TRBJ1-3

CDR3nt: TGTGCCAGCAGCGCCTGGACTAGCGGGGGGTATGACACCGGGGAGCTGTTTTTT
CDR3aa: CASSAWTSGGYDTGELFF
abundance: .
v_gene: TRBV5-4
d_gene: TRBD2
j_gene: TRBJ2-2

CDR3nt: TGTGCCATTCAACAGGTCTCTGGAAACACCATATATTTT
CDR3aa: CAIQQVSGNTIYF
abundance: .
v_gene: TRBV10-3
d_gene: .
j_gene: TRBJ1-3

CDR3nt: TGCGCCAGCAGCTTGGAGCGTTTGGAGACCCAGTACTTC
CDR3aa: CASSLERLETQYF
abundance: .
v_gene: TRBV5-1
d_gene: .
j_gene: TRBJ2-5

CDR3nt: TGTGCCAGCAGCCTCACGGGACAGGGGGGTTCAGAGCAGTTCTTC
CDR3aa: CASSLTGQGGSEQFF
abundance: .
v_gene: TRBV7-3
d_gene: TRBD1
j_gene: TRBJ2-1

CDR3nt: TGCAGCGTCGAAAAGGGAGGCGAGCAGTACTTC
CDR3aa: CSVEKGGEQYF
abundance: .
v_gene: TRBV29-1
d_gene: .
j_gene: TRBJ2-7

CDR3nt: TGCGCCAGCAGCCAAGATGAGGGGGGGTATTCACCCCTCCACTTT
CDR3aa: CASSQDEGGYSPLHF
abundance: .
v_gene: TRBV4-1
d_gene: .
j_gene: TRBJ1-6

CDR3nt: TGTGCCAGCAGCTTGGGAGCGGACCACTTCTACGAGCAGTACTTC
CDR3aa: CASSLGADHFYEQYF
abundance: few
v_gene: TRBV7-2
d_gene: .
j_gene: TRBJ2-7